The 27 T cell receptor beta chains below were found in one sample sequenced in a study of cytomegalovirus exposure and HLA in healthy donors. 13 Jbeta primers and 60 Vbeta primers were used for the PCR. The data were produced by immunoSEQ multiplex PCR, yet TCRdb's version contains in-frame clones alone and is incomplete. Here the sample table reports fewer than 85,000 clones. Sequencing was performed on PBMCs. The receptors here all came from a woman aged 40 to 50 in good health and CMV-seropositive.

The chain is built from TRBV6-1 and TRBJ1-5; tentatively, D is TRBD1 (5 bases). V was trimmed by 4 bases and J by 4 bases, leaving 11 bases between them. Germline CDR1 and CDR2: MNHNS and SASEGT. The length of the CDR3 is 14 residues. This CDR3 reads CASSAAGINQPQHF. The CDR3 nucleotides read TGTGCCAGCAGTGCGGCAGGGATAAATCAGCCCCAGCATTTT.

The CDR3 DNA reads TGCGCCAGCAGCCAAGATAGGGGGAGTGGGGCCAACGTCCTGACTTTC. Translated: CASSQDRGSGANVLTF. The chain is built from TRBV4-3 and TRBJ2-6; D is possibly TRBD1 (6 bases). CDR3 size: 16 residues. Germline loops: CDR1 LGHNA, CDR2 YSLEER. The V end was cut by 0 bases, the J end by 3 bases, with 9 bases between.

The chain recombines TRBV28 with TRBJ1-2; tentatively, D is TRBD1 (5 bases). V lost 1 base and J 2 bases, leaving 5 bases between the germline ends. Germline V gene sequence: CDR1 MDHEN, CDR2 SYDVKM. The CDR3 runs 13 residues. DNA of the CDR3: TGTGCCAGCAGTTTATCAGGGAACTATGGCTACACCTTC. Translation gives CASSLSGNYGYTF.

The J gene is TRBJ1-2, the V gene TRBV28; possibly TRBD1 for D (5 bases). Germline CDR1 and CDR2: MDHEN and SYDVKM. V dropped 3 bases and J dropped 2 bases, with 10 bases sitting between them. CDR3 length: 14 amino acids. The CDR3 is CASSFWAGNYGYTF. The CDR3 DNA follows: TGTGCCAGCAGTTTCTGGGCAGGGAACTATGGCTACACCTTC.

J is TRBJ1-1 and V is TRBV4-1, with TRBD1 as a possible D gene (5 bases). This CDR3 spans 15 amino acids. Germline-derived CDR1 and CDR2 are MGHRA and YSYEKL. The ends were cut back, 4 bases at V and 1 base at J, with 13 bases in the middle. The CDR3 DNA is TGCGCCAGCAGCCCAGCGGGACTCAAGAACACTGAAGCTTTCTTT. It codes for CASSPAGLKNTEAFF.

V usage is TRBV6-5 and J usage is TRBJ1-3, with TRBD1 as a possible D gene (6 bases). Looked up from germline, CDR1 is MNHEY and CDR2 is SVGAGI. The CDR3 has 16 residues. V was cut by 3 bases and J by 0 bases, with 12 bases left in between. CDR3 bases: TGTGCCAGCAGTTATGGGGGGGCGAGCTCTGGAAACACCATATATTTT. Residues: CASSYGGASSGNTIYF.

This chain's CDR3 is CASEEGKGGNTIYF. The CDR3, as DNA: TGTGCCAGCGAGGAAGGGAAGGGGGGAAACACCATATATTTT. The gene calls are TRBV6-1 and TRBJ1-3, with D tentatively TRBD1 (5 bases). V was pared by 8 bases and J by 4 bases, with 15 bases between. The germline V gene has CDR1 MNHNS and CDR2 SASEGT. The CDR3 is 14 amino acids.

This chain joins TRBV19 and TRBJ2-2; D not resolved. Germline V CDR1 and CDR2: LNHDA, SQIVND (reference sequence). The CDR3 extends over 13 amino acids. V lost 7 bases to trimming and J lost 1 base, with 7 bases between them. The CDR3 nucleotides are TGTGCCAGTATCACGGGGAACACCGGGGAGCTGTTTTTT. Encoded protein: CASITGNTGELFF.

V usage is TRBV30 and J usage is TRBJ2-2; D not resolved. This CDR3 contains 12 residues. The ends were cut back, 2 bases at V and 6 bases at J, with 7 bases in the middle. Germline loops: CDR1 GTSNPN, CDR2 SVGIG (reference sequence). The CDR3 nucleotides are TGTGCCTGGAGTCTCCCCTCCGGGGAGCTGTTTTTT. Protein product: CAWSLPSGELFF.

The chain has TRBV5-1 and TRBJ2-1; 7 positions match TRBD1. The V gene's germline CDR1 is SGHRS and CDR2 YFSETQ. V lost 4 bases to trimming and J lost 10 bases; unmatched junction nucleotides: 17. The CDR3 loop spans 16 amino acids. CDR3 bases: TGCGCCAGCAGCAGAGGACAGGAGGCGTTCAGTCACGAGCAGTTCTTC. It specifies CASSRGQEAFSHEQFF.

The genes are TRBV7-9 and TRBJ2-5; D not certain. The DNA end lines up better with TRBJ2-7; the J call may be wrong. The germline V gene has CDR1 SEHNR and CDR2 FQNEAQ (reference sequence). This CDR3 has 10 amino acids. CDR3 protein: CASSLDEQYF. For the CDR3, the DNA is TGTGCCAGCAGCTTAGACGAGCAGTACTTC.

V usage is TRBV5-1 and J usage is TRBJ2-1; the match to TRBD2 covers 7 bases. With V trimmed by 0 bases and J by 2 bases, 2 bases remained unmatched. Germline V gene lookup returns CDR1 SGHRS and CDR2 YFSETQ. This CDR3 is 15 amino acids long. The CDR3 loop is CASSLASGTYNEQFF. CDR3 DNA: TGCGCCAGCAGCTTGGCTAGCGGAACCTACAATGAGCAGTTCTTC.

J is TRBJ2-3 and V is TRBV19; a weak D match, TRBD2 (6 bases). The CDR3 is 15 residues long. Trimming stripped 6 bases from V and 4 bases from J, with 17 bases between. Germline CDR1 LNHDA, CDR2 SQIVND (reference sequence). CDR3 nucleotides: TGTGCCAGTAGACCCCCGGGACTCTCGGCAGATACGCAGTATTTT. This codes for CASRPPGLSADTQYF. The variable domain in full, with the rest retrieved from reference TRBV19 and TRBJ2-3, is DGGITQSPKYLFRKEGQNVTLSCEQNLNHDAMYWYRQDPGQGLRLIYYSQIVNDFQKGDIAEGYSVSREKKESFPLTVTSAQKNPTAFYLCASRPPGLSADTQYFGPGTRLTVL.

The rearrangement links TRBV6-5 to TRBJ1-2; D possibly corresponds to TRBD1 (6 bases). Between the trimmed V and J ends, which lost 6 bases and 4 bases, there was a span of 12 bases. This CDR3 has 13 amino acids. Germline V gene sequence: CDR1 MNHEY, CDR2 SVGAGI. The CDR3 loop reads CASRKQGSYGYTF. Here the CDR3 DNA reads TGTGCCAGCAGAAAACAGGGAAGCTATGGCTACACCTTC.

This chain uses TRBV19 with TRBJ2-1; 7 nucleotides agree with TRBD1. Germline CDR1 and CDR2: LNHDA and SQIVND (reference sequence). J lost 0 bases, V lost 7 bases, and 6 bases had no gene match. This CDR3 is built from 15 residues. CDR3 bases: TGTGCCAGTATCGCGGACAGGAGCTCCTACAATGAGCAGTTCTTC. Its translation is CASIADRSSYNEQFF.

The V call is TRBV6-5, the J call TRBJ1-6; 7 nucleotides align to TRBD1. The ends lost 5 bases at V and 6 bases at J; junction bases unmatched: 4. The CDR3 contains 14 residues. Germline V gene lookup returns CDR1 MNHEY and CDR2 SVGAGI. Written as DNA, the CDR3 is TGTGCCAGCAGTAGTGGGACAGCTAATTCACCCCTCCACTTT. As protein: CASSSGTANSPLHF.

The chain joins TRBV7-8 to TRBJ2-2; possible D gene TRBD2, 6 bases. The V and J ends lost 1 base and 6 bases respectively, with 15 bases between them. CDR1 is SGHVS and CDR2 is FQNEAQ in the germline V gene. The length of the CDR3 is 16 residues. CDR3 sequence reads: CASSLGRIPGAGELFF. The CDR3 DNA follows: TGTGCCAGCAGCTTAGGCCGGATTCCGGGAGCCGGGGAGCTGTTTTTT.

This rearrangement joins TRBV5-4 to TRBJ1-6; D is possibly TRBD1 (6 bases). The CDR3 is 15 residues long. Trimming shortened V by 0 bases and J by 8 bases, and 12 bases separated the two germline ends. CDR1 and CDR2 from the germline V gene are SGHNT and YYREEE (reference sequence). The CDR3 spells CASSLAVGADSPLHF. DNA of the CDR3: TGTGCCAGCAGCTTGGCGGTGGGGGCGGATTCACCCCTCCACTTT.

The genes are TRBV27 and TRBJ1-1; TRBD1 might be the D (5 bases). Trimming stripped 1 base from V and 5 bases from J, with 11 bases between. The CDR3 runs 14 residues. Germline loops: CDR1 MNHEY, CDR2 SMNVEV (reference sequence). The CDR3 nucleotides read TGTGCCAGCAGTTTATGGGGGGGGGAGACTGAAGCTTTCTTT. It codes for CASSLWGGETEAFF.

V gene TRBV19 combines with J gene TRBJ2-5; 8 bases match TRBD2. Germline assignment: CDR1 LNHDA and CDR2 SQIVND (reference sequence). This CDR3 spans 17 amino acids. V dropped 5 bases and J dropped 1; count of bases not matched to a gene: 12. The CDR3 nucleotides are TGTGCCAGTAGTGCGGCGGTACTAGCGGTCTTCCAAGAGACCCAGTACTTC. This sequence encodes CASSAAVLAVFQETQYF. Looking up the rest from reference TRBV19 and TRBJ2-5 gives the full variable domain: DGGITQSPKYLFRKEGQNVTLSCEQNLNHDAMYWYRQDPGQGLRLIYYSQIVNDFQKGDIAEGYSVSREKKESFPLTVTSAQKNPTAFYLCASSAAVLAVFQETQYFGPGTRLLVL.

The chain has TRBV9 and TRBJ1-2; 7 bases are shared with TRBD1. Germline CDR1 reads SGDLS; CDR2 reads YYNGEE. J lost 4 bases, V lost 0 bases, and 3 bases had no gene match. This CDR3 contains 14 residues. The CDR3 bases are TGTGCCAGCAGCGTAGAAGAGGGGGCCTATGGCTACACCTTC. Translating gives CASSVEEGAYGYTF.

The rearrangement joins TRBV5-8 to TRBJ2-7; maybe TRBD2 (5 bases). There are 13 residues in the CDR3. The V end was cut by 4 bases, the J end by 0 bases, with 8 bases between. Germline values: CDR1 SGHTS, CDR2 YDEGEE. The CDR3 DNA reads TGTGCCAGCAGCAACGGGATCTCCTACGAGCAGTACTTC. Protein sequence: CASSNGISYEQYF.

The gene calls are TRBV7-2 and TRBJ1-1, with a weak D call TRBD1 (6 bases). Trimming left V 3 bases short and J 1 base short, with 12 bases between. This CDR3 has 15 amino acids. Germline V gene sequence: CDR1 SGHTA, CDR2 FQGNSA. CDR3 protein: CASSFQGLGNTEAFF. The CDR3, as DNA: TGTGCCAGCAGCTTTCAGGGGCTGGGGAACACTGAAGCTTTCTTT.

The chain is built from TRBV6-5 and TRBJ1-1; D gene uncertain. This CDR3 is built from 14 residues. The V gene lost 5 bases and the J gene lost 8 bases, with 18 bases spanning the gap. Germline V CDR1 and CDR2: MNHEY, SVGAGI. The CDR3 sequence: CASSPTPWGGEAFF. CDR3 sequence (DNA): TGTGCCAGCAGTCCGACTCCATGGGGAGGAGAAGCTTTCTTT.

The chain has TRBV4-1 and TRBJ2-1; 7 positions match TRBD2. V lost 8 bases to trimming and J lost 1 base; unmatched junction nucleotides: 5. Germline CDR1 reads MGHRA; CDR2 reads YSYEKL. This CDR3 region has 14 residues. This CDR3 reads CASATSVSYNEQFF. The CDR3 DNA reads as TGCGCCAGCGCTACTAGCGTATCCTACAATGAGCAGTTCTTC.

Concerning this clone: In the same sample, other DNA sequences code for this CDR3. This chain connects TRBV7-3 to TRBJ1-1; 9 bases are a match to TRBD1. Germline values: CDR1 SGHTA, CDR2 FQGTGA. The junction had 2 bases not matched to a gene; V was cut back by 5 bases and J by 1 base. The CDR3 covers 14 residues. CDR3 nucleotide sequence: TGTGCCAGCAGCCCGGGACAGGGGAACACTGAAGCTTTCTTT. Amino acid sequence: CASSPGQGNTEAFF.

The chain combines TRBV27 with TRBJ1-5; 10 nucleotides line up with TRBD1. CDR3 length equals 17 residues. From germline, CDR1 is MNHEY and CDR2 SMNVEV (reference sequence). The junction had 9 bases not matched to a gene; V was cut back by 5 bases and J by 2 bases. The CDR3 nucleotides read TGTGCCAGCAGTCCCTATCCGACAGGGGGCGGCAATCAGCCCCAGCATTTT. It encodes CASSPYPTGGGNQPQHF.